This TCR beta chain was documented in a study of T cells in localized non-small cell lung cancer. Remarks on this clone: Its antigen remains unknown.

Germline CDR1 is SGHAT and CDR2 is FQNNGV. The CDR3 has 14 residues. Trimming pared 3 bases from V and 6 bases from J, leaving 14 bases between. Measured with immunoSEQ multiplex PCR; TCRdb has only the in-frame clones, and not every one. The sample records roughly 30,000 clones, roughly 88% being singletons. Study-wide points: When the top 100 tumor clones were examined, a median roughly 62 of them also appeared in the adjacent lung, which was paired and uninvolved. An association was observed between higher blood T cell density and longer overall survival. Adjacent uninvolved lung tissue had the highest T cell clonality, exceeding tumor.

This chain connects TRBV11-2 to TRBJ1-2; TRBD1 might be the D (5 bases). The sequences come from peripheral blood mononuclear cells, collected before any cancer treatment. The clonotype originates from a woman aged 40-70 years with stage III lung adenocarcinoma. The CDR3 sequence is CASSLALRGDGYTF. CDR3 DNA sequence: TGTGCCAGCAGCTTGGCCCTGCGGGGGGATGGCTACACCTTC.